This is a list of T cell receptor beta chains from one sample in a study of control samples from healthy donors and cancer patients. TCRdb keeps only in-frame clones here, not all; method: immunoSEQ multiplex PCR. Here the sample spans tens of thousands of clones, 85% being singletons. The sample consisted of blood. The receptors were gathered from a man aged 30 to 45 in good health. The conserved cysteine and the conserved F or W are not part of the CDR3 here. The order of the fields is clone size, V gene, J gene, CDR3 protein. Part of the rows lack a size; the others show once, few, many or a class for expanded clones.

abundance: once; v_gene: TRBV19; j_gene: TRBJ1-1; CDR3aa: ASSITGDTEAF
abundance: NA; v_gene: TRBV9; j_gene: TRBJ2-1; CDR3aa: ASSVITRGLDEQF
abundance: once; v_gene: TRBV5-5; j_gene: TRBJ1-6; CDR3aa: ASSLALGVRYSPLH
abundance: NA; v_gene: TRBV5-5; j_gene: TRBJ1-2; CDR3aa: ASSFRAGGIGYGYT
abundance: NA; v_gene: TRBV3-1/TRBV3-2; j_gene: TRBJ1-5; CDR3aa: ASSQQGAGNQPQH
abundance: NA; v_gene: TRBV29-1; j_gene: TRBJ1-2; CDR3aa: SVLMQAEGGYT
abundance: NA; v_gene: TRBV14; j_gene: TRBJ2-7; CDR3aa: ASSRQDPVRDRGEVSYEQY
abundance: NA; v_gene: TRBV6-5; j_gene: TRBJ1-1; CDR3aa: ASRAQPLSTEAF
abundance: few; v_gene: TRBV19; j_gene: TRBJ2-5; CDR3aa: ASSPDQAGETQY
abundance: NA; v_gene: TRBV15; j_gene: TRBJ1-2; CDR3aa: ATSRGDLLNYGYT
abundance: NA; v_gene: TRBV4-2; j_gene: TRBJ1-2; CDR3aa: ASSQEPRDTYGYT
abundance: few; v_gene: TRBV27; j_gene: TRBJ1-1; CDR3aa: ASGPYGGRTEAF
abundance: NA; v_gene: TRBV25-1; j_gene: TRBJ2-5; CDR3aa: ASSDYSEETQY
abundance: NA; v_gene: TRBV24-1; j_gene: TRBJ2-1; CDR3aa: ATSDQQGSSYNEQF
abundance: NA; v_gene: TRBV19; j_gene: TRBJ2-2; CDR3aa: ASSIGVRELF
abundance: NA; v_gene: TRBV3-1/TRBV3-2; j_gene: TRBJ1-1; CDR3aa: ASSQTRTVAEAF
abundance: many; v_gene: TRBV18; j_gene: TRBJ2-1; CDR3aa: ASSLRDSGYNEQF
abundance: NA; v_gene: TRBV5-1; j_gene: TRBJ2-1; CDR3aa: ASSLGDRSNNEQF
abundance: once; v_gene: TRBV13; j_gene: TRBJ1-5; CDR3aa: ASSFRGQPQH
abundance: NA; v_gene: TRBV29-1; j_gene: TRBJ1-1; CDR3aa: SVAAHMNTEAF
abundance: NA; v_gene: TRBV19; j_gene: TRBJ2-7; CDR3aa: ASMGQGYEQY